Shown below are 3 T cell receptor beta chains from a single sample sequenced in a study of T cells in Graves' hyperthyroidism and ophthalmopathy. Amplification of TCR beta CDR3 regions was performed using RNA transcripts as template. Primed by the HTBI set, a first-round RT-PCR was run on the TCR CDR3. MiXCR, run by TCRdb on the multiplex PCR reads, gives a single entry per CDR3 protein. Of around 420,000 distinct CDR3 sequences listed, more than 15% are singletons. The specimen sequenced was blood. The origin of the receptors is a woman aged 18-30 years with Graves' hyperthyroidism.

This clonotype was seen ten or more times. This rearrangement joins TRBV20-1 to TRBJ2-7; 10 bases match TRBD2. The V and J ends lost 4 bases and 7 bases, in that order; junction bases with no gene match: 7. The CDR3 has 13 amino acids. CDR1 is DFQATT, CDR2 SNEGSKA, per germline (reference sequence). For the CDR3, the DNA is TGCAGTGCTAATGGGGCTAGCGGGAGAGAGCAGTACTTC. It translates to CSANGASGREQYF.

The CDR3 nucleotides are TGTGCCAGCAGTTACCAGGGTCTCTCCTACAATGAGCAGTTCTTC. Translation: CASSYQGLSYNEQFF. V gene TRBV6-5 combines with J gene TRBJ2-1, with D maybe TRBD1 (5 bases). V was trimmed by 2 bases and J by 0 bases, leaving 8 bases between them. CDR1 is MNHEY, CDR2 SVGAGI, per germline. The CDR3 extends over 15 amino acids.

As regards this clonotype: This CDR3 fails to terminate in the conserved phenylalanine or tryptophan, so it likely reflects a read error. The chain employs TRBV5-5 and TRBJ1-5, with a possible D match to TRBD1 (6 bases). This CDR3 contains 13 residues. Trimming left V 4 bases short and J 9 bases short, with 14 bases between. Germline V gene lookup returns CDR1 SGHKS and CDR2 YYEKEE (reference sequence). This CDR3 is CASSLGAGGPQHL. The CDR3 nucleotides are TGTGCCAGCAGCCTGGGGGCCGGAGGGCCCCAGCATCTT.